The sequence of this T cell receptor (beta chain) was determined in a study of T cell repertoires in aging, cancer and after chemotherapy. Study-level background: Donors were grouped into six age bands spanning 30 or younger through 70 or older. Over several months to years, re-sampled healthy donor repertoires clearly shared clones. The whole study produced a dataset of several million TCR reads.

General study points: Loss of evenness, beyond lost richness, contributed to age-related TCR diversity decline in cancer patients.

The sample holds a few counts of this clonotype. Its antigen is not known. Peripheral blood genomic DNA, not sorted cells or RNA, was the template. TRB rearrangements spanning V, D and J were amplified using mixed TRB-A/B primers. Via MiXCR, TCRdb re-called the multiplex PCR reads, giving one row per CDR3 protein. The repertoire has more than 10,000 distinct CDR3 sequences, 30% to 35% of them found once; the top ten carry 19%. The source material was blood. The TCR sequence derives from a human donor in good health. The donor label of this sample is uncertain.

CDR3 in DNA: TGTGCCAGCATAGTGAGAGGCACGCCGAGGGAGCAGTACTTC. This translates into CASIVRGTPREQYF. The chain uses TRBV5-6 and TRBJ2-7; D unclear. The CDR3 covers 14 residues. Trimming stripped 6 bases from V and 7 bases from J, with 20 bases between. Germline-derived CDR1 and CDR2 are SGHDT and YYEEEE.